This T cell receptor beta chain was documented in a study of blood T cell repertoires in COVID-19. Study in general: Acute-phase and convalescent COVID-19 samples originated in the United States, Italy and Spain. In each case, the material was cDNA or gDNA derived from T cells, B-cell-depleted T cells, or PBMCs.

The junction had 18 bases not matched to a gene; V was cut back by 6 bases and J by 11 bases. The CDR3 spans 16 residues. CDR1 and CDR2 (germline): GTSNPN, SVGIG (reference sequence). Per the study methods: Reference gene primer amplification gave estimated nucleated cell counts. The method was immunoSEQ multiplex PCR; TCRdb's version includes in-frame clones alone and lacks a portion of them. The DNA was the basis for D and trimming; V, J and clone size are from that table. Among approximately 250,000 clones, less than 90% were seen once, and the ten largest hold 3.5% to 5.5%. The specimen was peripheral blood. The gene calls are TRBV30 and TRBJ2-7; 14 nucleotides align to TRBD2. This receptor was taken from a man aged 60 to 69 who had recovered from COVID-19. The CDR3 nucleotides are TGTGCCTGCTCATCACTCAGGACTAGCGGGAGGATTATGGAGTACTTC. This translates into CACSSLRTSGRIMEYF.